This record looks at one TCR beta chain sequence and its context. Its matching antigen is unknown. Unmatched junction bases numbered 13, after V lost 3 bases and J lost 0 bases. CDR3 size: 19 residues. Germline values: CDR1 SGHDN, CDR2 FVKESK. These data come from a study of cytomegalovirus exposure and HLA in healthy donors. Study-level findings and limits: Associated with cytomegalovirus, according to the listing, were fewer than 200 TCR beta chains. The study found most TCR sequences rare, yet found some public TCRs in many donors.

A multiplex PCR was run with 60 Vbeta primers and 13 Jbeta primers. TCRdb keeps only in-frame clones here, not all; method: immunoSEQ multiplex PCR. The sample data list more than 75,000 clones. The gene calls are TRBV14 and TRBJ1-2; 10 bases are a match to TRBD1. This TCR derives from a man aged 45 to 65 in good health and CMV-seropositive. Input material: PBMCs. The CDR3, as DNA: TGTGCCAGCAGCCACCCTGGATTGGGGACAGGGGTCCCTAACTATGGCTACACCTTC. Protein: CASSHPGLGTGVPNYGYTF. The full variable domain, with the rest looked up from reference TRBV14 and TRBJ1-2, is EAGVTQFPSHSVIEKGQTVTLRCDPISGHDNLYWYRRVMGKEIKFLLHFVKESKQDESGMPNNRFLAERTGGTYSTLKVQPAELEDSGVYFCASSHPGLGTGVPNYGYTFGSGTRLTVV.